The 21 T cell receptor beta chains in this list originate from one sample, sequenced in a study of shared clonotypes between healthy human individuals. The data were produced by immunoSEQ multiplex PCR, yet TCRdb's version contains in-frame clones alone and is incomplete. This table holds 2 million to 3 million clones, roughly 93% found once. The sequenced material came from naive CD4+ T cells from PBMCs. Regarding subset: CD45RA+ positively selected. The origin of the receptors is a man aged 18 to 29 in good health. Some clones in this sample may be carry-over from other donors' samples.

V usage is TRBV7-2 and J usage is TRBJ2-3, with 8 bases fitting TRBD1. There are 15 residues in the CDR3. The germline V gene encodes CDR1 SGHTA and CDR2 FQGNSA. The V segment lost 5 bases and the J segment 2 bases; nucleotides outside the gene matches: 6. CDR3 DNA: TGTGCCAGCAGCCGGACAGGGCTAACCACAGATACGCAGTATTTT. It encodes CASSRTGLTTDTQYF.

The rearrangement uses TRBV5-1 and TRBJ2-1; D possibly corresponds to TRBD2 (6 bases). Trimming left V 2 bases short and J 1 base short, with 13 bases between. CDR1 and CDR2 (germline): SGHRS, YFSETQ. This CDR3 has 16 amino acids. The CDR3 nucleotides read TGCGCCAGCAGCTTCGGAAGAGGGACTTCCTACAATGAGCAGTTCTTC. Translating gives CASSFGRGTSYNEQFF.

This sequence joins TRBV10-1 and TRBJ1-2, with 7 bases aligning to TRBD1. The CDR3 totals 12 residues. Per the germline V gene, CDR1 is WNHNN and CDR2 is SYGVQD (reference sequence). V lost 8 bases and J lost 2; bases outside the gene matches: 2. This CDR3 reads CASGDSNYGYTF. CDR3 coding DNA: TGCGCCAGCGGGGACAGCAACTATGGCTACACCTTC.

The chain links TRBV25-1 to TRBJ2-1; 10 bases are a match to TRBD2. Germline CDR1 is MGHDK and CDR2 is SYGVNS. The J segment lost 4 bases and the V segment lost 6 bases, leaving 6 bases of the junction unmatched. This CDR3 is built from 15 residues. Written as DNA, the CDR3 is TGTGCCAGCAGCCCGGGACTAGCGATTTACAATGAGCAGTTCTTC. Translating it yields CASSPGLAIYNEQFF.

This clone has just a few counts. The identical CDR3 is also encoded by other nucleotide sequences in the sample. The chain carries TRBV7-3 and TRBJ2-3; D is unclear. CDR3 length equals 14 residues. Germline V gene sequence: CDR1 SGHTA, CDR2 FQGTGA. V lost 1 base to trimming and J lost 1 base, with 6 bases between them. The CDR3 region has the DNA TGTGCCAGCAGCTTAATGGGTGGCACAGATACGCAGTATTTT. It is translated as CASSLMGGTDTQYF.

The chain employs TRBV4-1 and TRBJ1-2, with D possibly being TRBD1 (5 bases). This CDR3 has 15 amino acids. CDR1 and CDR2 from the germline V gene are MGHRA and YSYEKL. The V end lost 2 bases, the J end lost 1 base, and 11 bases lay between the germline ends. CDR3 DNA sequence: TGCGCCAGCAGCCAAACGCCGGGGGTTAACTATGGCTACACCTTC. It yields the protein CASSQTPGVNYGYTF.

This clone was detected only once. The rearrangement links TRBV29-1 to TRBJ1-3; tentatively, D is TRBD1 (5 bases). Trimming cost V 0 bases and J 0 bases, with 15 bases left between them. CDR3 length equals 17 residues. Germline V CDR1 and CDR2: SQVTM, ANQGSEA. This CDR3 is CSVEDGTVASSGNTIYF. The CDR3 coding sequence is TGCAGCGTTGAAGACGGGACGGTCGCTAGCTCTGGAAACACCATATATTTT.

This chain links TRBV28 with TRBJ1-4; weak D call: TRBD1 (6 bases). Trimming removed 3 bases at V and 1 base at J, with 12 bases between. CDR1 is MDHEN and CDR2 is SYDVKM in the germline V gene. The CDR3 runs to 16 residues. The CDR3 bases are TGTGCCAGCAGTTTCGGGGGGGCCGGAACTAATGAAAAACTGTTTTTT. This codes for CASSFGGAGTNEKLFF.

This chain joins TRBV5-6 and TRBJ1-3, with D maybe TRBD1 (5 bases). Germline V CDR1 and CDR2: SGHDT, YYEEEE. This CDR3 comprises 16 residues. The V and J ends lost 5 bases and 0 bases respectively, with 15 bases between them. CDR3 in amino acids: CASRKKDTNSGNTIYF. The CDR3 bases are TGTGCCAGCAGGAAAAAGGACACAAACTCTGGAAACACCATATATTTT.

Remarks on this clone: The sample holds other DNA sequences that translate to the same CDR3. The V and J genes are TRBV18 and TRBJ2-7; either TRBD1 or TRBD2 may supply D (5 bases each). V lost 6 bases, J lost 0 bases, and 15 bases lay in between. The CDR3 has 15 amino acids. Germline CDR1 reads KGHSH; CDR2 reads LQKENI. The CDR3 protein is CASSPGTVSSYEQYF. The CDR3 DNA reads TGTGCCAGCTCCCCAGGGACGGTAAGCTCCTACGAGCAGTACTTC.

This clone is a singleton in its sample. V usage is TRBV21-1 and J usage is TRBJ2-7. TRBV21-1 is reported as a pseudogene. This CDR3 region has 16 residues. The CDR3 DNA reads TGTGCCAGCAGCAAGCGATCCTCTTTCGGCCCCTACGAGCAGTACTTC. Protein: CASSKRSSFGPYEQYF.

The chain combines TRBV7-2 with TRBJ1-2; 8 nucleotides align to TRBD1. After removal of 5 bases from V and 5 bases from J, the junction contained 7 bases not matched to a gene. The CDR3 is 14 residues long. Germline values: CDR1 SGHTA, CDR2 FQGNSA. CDR3 sequence reads: CASSQGQASYGYTF. CDR3 DNA: TGTGCCAGCAGCCAGGGACAGGCGTCGTATGGCTACACCTTC.

This chain connects TRBV5-4 to TRBJ2-1, with a tentative D call TRBD2 (6 bases). Deletions cut 0 bases from V and 4 bases from J, with 20 bases between. CDR1 and CDR2 from the germline V gene are SGHNT and YYREEE (reference sequence). This CDR3 is built from 18 residues. CDR3 sequence (DNA): TGTGCCAGCAGCTTGGCCGGTAGGGCGGGATGGGGTTACAATGAGCAGTTCTTC. It translates to CASSLAGRAGWGYNEQFF.

The table lists this clone with a count of one. This sequence joins TRBV28 and TRBJ1-1; D is unclear. V was cut by 6 bases and J by 0 bases, with 8 bases left in between. The CDR3 totals 13 residues. Looked up from germline, CDR1 is MDHEN and CDR2 is SYDVKM. CDR3 bases: TGTGCCAGCAGGCCCATCATGAACACTGAAGCTTTCTTT. Protein product: CASRPIMNTEAFF. Complete variable domain (other parts from reference TRBV28 and TRBJ1-1): DVKVTQSSRYLVKRTGEKVFLECVQDMDHENMFWYRQDPGLGLRLIYFSYDVKMKEKGDIPEGYSVSREKKERFSLILESASTNQTSMYLCASRPIMNTEAFFGQGTRLTVV.

This chain joins TRBV5-1 and TRBJ2-5, with 13 nucleotides matching TRBD2. CDR1 is SGHRS and CDR2 is YFSETQ in the germline V gene. This CDR3 comprises 16 residues. With V trimmed by 2 bases and J by 5 bases, 6 bases remained unmatched. DNA of the CDR3: TGCGCCAGCAGCTTCGGGACTAGCGGGATCCTGGAGACCCAGTACTTC. Protein sequence: CASSFGTSGILETQYF.

V usage is TRBV4-1 and J usage is TRBJ1-2; TRBD1 aligns across 9 bases. The germline V gene encodes CDR1 MGHRA and CDR2 YSYEKL. The CDR3 has 18 amino acids. The V gene end was trimmed by 4 bases and the J gene end by 6 bases; junction bases not matched to a gene: 18. The CDR3 sequence: CASSLPGTGSMFDNGYTF. In nucleotides, the CDR3 is TGCGCCAGCAGCCTACCCGGGACAGGGTCTATGTTCGATAATGGCTACACCTTC.

This clone was seen only once. The chain recombines TRBV5-1 with TRBJ1-4; D may be TRBD1 (6 bases). CDR3 size: 14 residues. V lost 4 bases to trimming and J lost 6 bases, with 13 bases between them. Germline V gene sequence: CDR1 SGHRS, CDR2 YFSETQ. CDR3 DNA: TGCGCCAGCAGCACAGGGACGTTAGATGAAAAACTGTTTTTT. It encodes CASSTGTLDEKLFF.

A note on this clone: Within the sample, other DNA sequences also encode this same CDR3. DNA for the CDR3: TGTGCCAGCAGGGACAGGGGGACCACCGGGGAGCTGTTTTTT. Translated, it gives CASRDRGTTGELFF. The chain couples TRBV6-4 to TRBJ2-2; 10 nucleotides align to TRBD1. With V trimmed by 6 bases and J by 4 bases, 2 bases remained unmatched. Germline loops: CDR1 MRHNA, CDR2 SNTAGT. The CDR3 is 14 amino acids.

The chain employs TRBV6-1 and TRBJ2-7, with 8 nucleotides matching TRBD1. V shed 6 bases, J shed 2 bases, and the junction held 6 bases outside the gene matches. From germline, CDR1 is MNHNS and CDR2 SASEGT. CDR3 size: 14 residues. CDR3 in DNA: TGTGCCAGCAGCGACAGGGGTCTGACCTACGAGCAGTACTTC. As protein: CASSDRGLTYEQYF.

The V call is TRBV30, the J call TRBJ1-3, with 7 positions matching TRBD1. The CDR3 spans 15 residues. Trimming at V came to 5 bases and at J to 5 bases, leaving 12 bases not matched to a gene. Germline CDR1 and CDR2: GTSNPN and SVGIG (reference sequence). The DNA of the CDR3 is TGTGCCTGGGAAGAACAGGGGACCCTCAGAAACACCATATATTTT. It encodes CAWEEQGTLRNTIYF.

This sequence joins TRBV27 and TRBJ2-7, with TRBD2 matching over 7 bases. The junction had 6 bases not matched to a gene; V was cut back by 1 base and J by 3 bases. Germline values: CDR1 MNHEY, CDR2 SMNVEV (reference sequence). CDR3 length: 15 residues. The CDR3 DNA sequence: TGTGCCAGCAGTTTATTGGGGGGAGGGAACTACGAGCAGTACTTC. This sequence encodes CASSLLGGGNYEQYF.